This T cell receptor beta chain was obtained from a study of shared clonotypes between healthy human individuals. Trimming stripped 6 bases from V and 0 bases from J, with 16 bases between. Germline assignment: CDR1 SGHRS and CDR2 YFSETQ. The CDR3 covers 17 residues. The repertoire was sequenced with immunoSEQ multiplex PCR; TCRdb's copy has only in-frame clones and lacks some. The sample has a few million clones, 85% to 95% seen once; the top ten hold about 0.37%. The receptor was isolated from a young man in good health. Some clones in this sample may be carry-over from other donors' samples. Sequencing was carried out using naive CD4+ T cells from PBMCs. Subset indicated: CD45RA+ positively selected. The chain uses TRBV5-1 and TRBJ2-6; D may correspond to TRBD1 or TRBD2 (5 bases each). The CDR3 coding sequence is TGCGCCAGCACCCAAAAGAGGGGTAACTCTGGGGCCAACGTCCTGACTTTC. It yields the protein CASTQKRGNSGANVLTF.